This is a list of T cell receptor beta chains from one sample in a study of human T cells and chemical hapten exposure. TCRdb passed the RACE reads through MiXCR, listing each CDR3 protein once. The sample shows some 84,000 distinct CDR3 sequences, 7.5% to 9.5% of them seen only once. Sample: whole blood, taken in connection with sensitization to the hapten diphenylcyclopropenone (DPC). Source of these receptors: a man aged 40-49 years with alopecia areata. Some clones in this sample may be carry-over from other donors' samples. CDR3s include the opening cysteine and the closing phenylalanine or tryptophan. A D gene is named only where the DNA matches it firmly. Some rows have no size entry. The others give once, few or many, or a class for an expanded clone.

J,size,D,V,CDR3,DNA
TRBJ2-5,few,NA,TRBV7-9,CASSRTVQETQYF,TGTGCCAGCAGCCGGACAGTCCAAGAGACCCAGTACTTC
TRBJ2-3,NA,TRBD2,TRBV5-4,CASSSGTSISDTQYF,TGTGCCAGCAGCTCCGGGACTAGTATCTCAGATACGCAGTATTTT
TRBJ2-7,NA,TRBD1,TRBV28,CASRVDRGEQYF,TGTGCCAGCAGAGTAGACAGGGGCGAGCAGTACTTC
TRBJ2-7,many,NA,TRBV20-1,CSARQTNYEQYF,TGCAGTGCTAGACAGACTAACTACGAGCAGTACTTC
TRBJ1-1,many,TRBD1,TRBV20-1,CSADTGGRNTEAFF,TGCAGTGCTGATACAGGGGGCCGGAACACTGAAGCTTTCTTT
TRBJ2-3,NA,TRBD2,TRBV6-5,CASSYSPSGRSTDTQYF,TGTGCCAGCAGTTACTCTCCTAGCGGGAGATCCACAGATACGCAGTATTTT
TRBJ2-3,few,NA,TRBV12-3/TRBV12-4,CASSAGSTTDTQYF,TGTGCCAGCAGTGCCGGGAGCACCACAGATACGCAGTATTTT
TRBJ2-1,many,TRBD2,TRBV7-9,CASAGGGTPLNEQFF,TGTGCCAGCGCCGGGGGGGGTACCCCCCTCAATGAGCAGTTCTTC
TRBJ2-3,many,NA,TRBV6-1,CASLTGPSTDTQYF,TGTGCCAGTCTAACCGGCCCGAGCACAGATACGCAGTATTTT
TRBJ2-7,many,TRBD2,TRBV7-8,CASSFGSLAGGYPYEQYF,TGTGCCAGCAGCTTTGGATCCCTAGCGGGAGGTTACCCCTACGAGCAGTACTTC
TRBJ1-4,NA,TRBD1,TRBV7-9,CASSFGDSPDKLFF,TGTGCCAGCAGCTTCGGGGACAGTCCTGACAAACTGTTTTTT
TRBJ1-1,few,TRBD1,TRBV6-1,CASSNRGLTEAFF,TGTGCCAGCAGTAACAGGGGGCTTACTGAAGCTTTCTTT
TRBJ2-5,NA,NA,TRBV5-1,CASSPGLLSETQYF,TGCGCCAGCAGCCCAGGACTATTGTCAGAGACCCAGTACTTC
TRBJ2-1,NA,TRBD2,TRBV2,CASSEIGGAPGLRGVGFF,TGTGCCAGCAGTGAAATAGGTGGGGCGCCGGGACTTCGGGGGGTAGGGTTCTTC
TRBJ2-5,few,NA,TRBV7-2,CASSLGAGPYQETQYF,TGTGCCAGCAGTTTAGGGGCAGGGCCGTACCAAGAGACCCAGTACTTC
TRBJ2-1,NA,NA,TRBV5-4,CASSLRRTNEQFF,TGTGCCAGCAGCTTACGCCGGACCAATGAGCAGTTCTTC
TRBJ1-1,few,NA,TRBV5-1,CASSLQPGNTEAFF,TGCGCCAGCAGCTTGCAGCCGGGAAACACTGAAGCTTTCTTT
TRBJ2-4,many,NA,TRBV14,CASSQQGPNIQYF,TGTGCCAGCAGCCAACAGGGACCAAACATTCAGTACTTC
TRBJ2-7,few,TRBD2,TRBV6-5,CASTPLGLAGSLSRYEQYF,TGTGCCAGCACTCCCCTGGGACTAGCGGGGTCCTTATCCCGATACGAGCAGTACTTC
TRBJ1-2,NA,TRBD1,TRBV5-6,CASSFGDSRNYGYTF,TGTGCCAGCAGCTTCGGGGACAGTCGTAACTATGGCTACACCTTC
TRBJ2-3,many,NA,TRBV6-2/TRBV6-3,CASRDPGGSASTDTQYF,TGTGCCAGCCGAGACCCCGGTGGTAGCGCTAGCACAGATACGCAGTATTTT
TRBJ2-7,NA,NA,TRBV7-2,CASSFGLSNYEQYF,TGTGCCAGCAGCTTTGGACTGAGTAACTACGAGCAGTACTTC
TRBJ1-1,NA,TRBD1,TRBV20-1,CSASLSRGLGWNTEAFF,TGCAGTGCTAGTTTGTCCAGGGGGCTAGGTTGGAACACTGAAGCTTTCTTT
TRBJ1-2,NA,TRBD1,TRBV12-3/TRBV12-4,CASSLQGARNYGYTF,TGTGCCAGCAGCCTACAGGGGGCGCGTAACTATGGCTACACCTTC
TRBJ2-1,many,TRBD2,TRBV6-1,CASSEEGPSGGEQFF,TGTGCCAGCAGTGAAGAGGGGCCTAGCGGGGGGGAGCAGTTCTTC
TRBJ2-1,few,NA,TRBV7-3,CASSLNPGEPYNEQFF,TGTGCCAGCAGCTTAAATCCAGGGGAGCCCTACAATGAGCAGTTCTTC
TRBJ2-3,NA,TRBD2,TRBV5-1,CASSGEGLASIDTQYF,TGCGCCAGCAGCGGGGAGGGACTAGCAAGTATAGATACGCAGTATTTT
TRBJ2-5,NA,TRBD1,TRBV6-6,CASSYQGASGETQYF,TGTGCCAGCAGTTACCAGGGGGCTTCAGGGGAGACCCAGTACTTC
TRBJ2-7,NA,NA,TRBV10-3,CAATQGGSASYEQYF,TGTGCCGCCACCCAGGGGGGCAGCGCGTCCTACGAGCAGTACTTC
TRBJ2-1,NA,TRBD1,TRBV3-1,CASSPGQVSEQFF,TGTGCCAGCAGCCCCGGACAGGTCAGTGAGCAGTTCTTC
TRBJ1-1,NA,NA,TRBV19,CASSFIHGGPTEAFF,TGTGCCAGTAGTTTCATTCATGGGGGACCCACTGAAGCTTTCTTT
TRBJ1-1,few,TRBD1,TRBV9,CASSADRVRGEAFF,TGTGCCAGCAGCGCAGACAGGGTCAGGGGTGAAGCTTTCTTT
TRBJ1-2,many,TRBD1,TRBV18,CASSPIGTAYGYTF,TGTGCCAGCTCACCGATTGGGACAGCCTATGGCTACACCTTC
TRBJ2-3,few,NA,TRBV28,CASSFGGATDTQYF,TGTGCCAGCAGTTTCGGCGGAGCCACAGATACGCAGTATTTT
TRBJ1-2,many,TRBD1,TRBV18,CASSTGGARGDYGYTF,TGTGCCAGCTCAACAGGGGGCGCTAGAGGTGACTATGGCTACACCTTC
TRBJ2-5,many,NA,TRBV7-2,CASSFRVGPETQYF,TGTGCCAGCAGCTTTAGAGTGGGACCGGAGACCCAGTACTTC
TRBJ2-7,NA,NA,TRBV5-1,CASSLDGGEQYF,TGCGCCAGCAGCTTGGATGGAGGCGAGCAGTACTTC
TRBJ2-5,few,TRBD1,TRBV6-1,CASTTRTGAQETQYF,TGTGCCAGCACCACCCGGACAGGGGCTCAAGAGACCCAGTACTTC
TRBJ2-5,few,NA,TRBV5-1,CASSYGRQYQETQYF,TGCGCCAGCAGCTACGGGCGGCAGTACCAAGAGACCCAGTACTTC
TRBJ2-7,once,TRBD2,TRBV11-1,CASSLAPGLAGTEQYF,TGTGCCAGCAGCTTAGCGCCGGGACTAGCGGGTACGGAGCAGTACTTC
TRBJ2-3,few,TRBD2,TRBV10-3,CATAGLAETDTQYF,TGTGCCACCGCGGGACTAGCGGAAACAGATACGCAGTATTTT
TRBJ1-1,NA,NA,TRBV5-6,CASVDKPNTEAFF,TGTGCCAGCGTGGACAAGCCAAACACTGAAGCTTTCTTT
TRBJ2-1,few,TRBD2,TRBV19,CASSISAGGWSSYNEQFF,TGTGCCAGTAGTATATCAGCGGGAGGGTGGAGCTCCTACAATGAGCAGTTCTTC
TRBJ2-4,few,NA,TRBV6-2/TRBV6-3,CASGSQYHIQYF,TGTGCCAGCGGGAGTCAGTACCACATTCAGTACTTC
TRBJ2-2,few,NA,TRBV24-1,CATSWEQGKNTGELFF,TGTGCCACCAGTTGGGAACAGGGAAAAAACACCGGGGAGCTGTTTTTT
TRBJ2-3,many,NA,TRBV5-4,CASSLQGTTDTQYF,TGTGCCAGCAGCTTGCAGGGGACCACAGATACGCAGTATTTT
TRBJ1-2,few,TRBD1,TRBV12-3/TRBV12-4,CASSLGDRRGYTF,TGTGCCAGCAGTTTGGGGGACAGACGTGGCTACACCTTC
TRBJ2-4,NA,NA,TRBV4-1,CASSHLGLAKNIQYF,TGCGCCAGCAGCCATCTAGGGCTAGCCAAAAACATTCAGTACTTC
TRBJ2-3,many,NA,TRBV28,CASSLSGVKTDTQYF,TGTGCCAGCAGTTTGTCAGGGGTGAAGACAGATACGCAGTATTTT